The clone carrying this TCR beta chain was detected ten times or more. Via MiXCR, TCRdb re-called the 5' RACE reads, giving one row per CDR3 protein. The sample includes tens of thousands of distinct CDR3 sequences, under 20% of them seen just once. CDR3 size: 13 residues. Deletions cut 5 bases from V and 2 bases from J, with 9 bases between. Germline V gene data show CDR1 as SGHVS and CDR2 as FNYEAQ. The clonotype originates from a female donor with breast cancer. The V call is TRBV7-6, the J call TRBJ2-5, with a weak D call TRBD2 (6 bases). The sequencing input was naive CD4+ T cells sorted from blood. Subset denoted: naive CD4+ T cells, CD4+CD45RA+CD25-. In DNA form, the CDR3 reads TGTGCCAGCAGCCGGGACTCTCAAGAGACCCAGTACTTC. Amino acids: CASSRDSQETQYF.